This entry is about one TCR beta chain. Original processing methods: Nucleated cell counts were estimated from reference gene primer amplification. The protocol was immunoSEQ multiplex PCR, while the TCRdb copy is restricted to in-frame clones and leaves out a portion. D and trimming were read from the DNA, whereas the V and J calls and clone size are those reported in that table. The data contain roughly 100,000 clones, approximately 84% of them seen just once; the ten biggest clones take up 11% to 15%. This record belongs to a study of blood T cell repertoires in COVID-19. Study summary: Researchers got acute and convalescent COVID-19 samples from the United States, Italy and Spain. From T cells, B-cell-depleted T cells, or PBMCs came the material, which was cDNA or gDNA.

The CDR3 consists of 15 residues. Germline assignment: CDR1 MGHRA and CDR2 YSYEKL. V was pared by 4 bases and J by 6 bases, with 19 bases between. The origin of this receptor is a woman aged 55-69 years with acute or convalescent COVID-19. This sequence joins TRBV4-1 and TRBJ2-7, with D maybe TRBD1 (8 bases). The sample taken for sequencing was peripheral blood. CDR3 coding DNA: TGCGCCAGCAGCCGATCAACAGGGGGGGGGCGCGAGCAGTACTTC. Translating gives CASSRSTGGGREQYF.